This T cell receptor (beta chain) was captured in a study of chemoradiotherapy in HPV16-positive cancers. Whole-study results and caveats: Candidate HPV-specific clones and E7-related TCR motifs grew in tumor during treatment.

The protocol was immunoSEQ multiplex PCR, while the TCRdb copy is restricted to in-frame clones and leaves out a portion. The data contain fewer than 6,500 clones, roughly 88% of them seen just once; the ten biggest clones take up over 9%. Note on this clone: Its cognate antigen is unknown.

This CDR3 contains 14 residues. The V and J ends lost 6 bases and 4 bases, in that order; junction bases with no gene match: 7. The germline gives CDR1 SEHNR, CDR2 FQNEAQ (reference sequence). This clonotype was sampled from a human donor with HPV-associated anogenital cancer. J is TRBJ2-5 and V is TRBV7-9, with 8 bases fitting TRBD2. The sample was tumor tissue, taken from a patient who underwent chemoradiotherapy. The CDR3 DNA reads as TGTGCCAGCAGTATCGCGGGGGGAACAGAGACCCAGTACTTC. This codes for CASSIAGGTETQYF.